These 21 T cell receptor beta chains came from one sample sequenced in a study of breast tumors, draining lymph nodes, adjacent tissues. The lymph nodes were axillary draining lymph nodes from breast cancer patients. TCRdb fed the multiplex PCR reads into MiXCR, producing one record per CDR3 protein. The repertoire holds approximately 130,000 distinct CDR3 sequences, with roughly 20% as singletons. Specimen: axillary lymph node tissue. These receptors came from a female donor with breast cancer. Some clones in this sample may be carry-over from other donors' samples.

For this clonotype: A much larger clone sits a single nucleotide away, making a read error possible. No conserved phenylalanine or tryptophan ends this CDR3, so it is likely a read error. The chain links TRBV5-1 to TRBJ2-3; D uncertain. Looked up from germline, CDR1 is SGHRS and CDR2 is YFSETQ. The CDR3 loop spans 16 amino acids. CDR3 region: CASSLALVPGTDTQYL. DNA of the CDR3: TGTGCCAGCAGCTTGGCCCTAGTTCCGGGCACAGATACGCAGTATCTT.

This clonotype has at least ten counts. The chain joins TRBV10-1 to TRBJ2-7; D ambiguous. Trimming removed 8 bases from V and 1 base from J, with 12 bases in between. From germline, CDR1 is WNHNN and CDR2 SYGVQD (reference sequence). There are 13 residues in the CDR3. The CDR3 DNA follows: TGCGCCAGCCGCGAAAGGCCGTCCTACGAGCAGTACTTC. Protein product: CASRERPSYEQYF.

Concerning this clonotype: A much more abundant neighbour one base away suggests this may be a read error. The chain has TRBV10-3 and TRBJ2-2; a possible D gene is TRBD1 (6 bases). The germline V gene has CDR1 ENHRY and CDR2 SYGVKD. The CDR3 is 13 amino acids. The chain's CDR3 is CAISEAPSGELSF. In DNA form, the CDR3 reads TGTGCCATCAGTGAGGCCCCCTCAGGGGAGCTGTCTTTT.

This clonotype has just a few counts. Given a much more abundant clone one base away, this may be a read error. Since no conserved phenylalanine or tryptophan closes the CDR3, a read error is the likely cause. The chain couples TRBV10-1 to TRBJ2-7, with a possible D match to TRBD1 (6 bases). V shed 5 bases and J shed 2 bases, with 16 bases lying between them. From germline, CDR1 is WNHNN and CDR2 SYGVQD (reference sequence). CDR3 length: 15 amino acids. The CDR3 coding sequence is TGCGCCAGCAGTCCGGGACAAGGCCGCACCTACGAGCAGTACCTC. As protein: CASSPGQGRTYEQYL.

This clonotype was detected many times. This chain connects TRBV6-4 to TRBJ1-2, with D unclear. The V gene's germline CDR1 is MRHNA and CDR2 SNTAGT. The CDR3 covers 13 residues. With 2 bases removed from V and 8 bases from J, the gap between germline ends came to 12 bases. The CDR3 loop reads CASSDGSVGGYTF. The CDR3 coding sequence is TGTGCCAGCAGTGACGGGAGCGTTGGAGGCTACACCTTC.

CDR3 amino acids: CASRSGGSGYGYTF. The CDR3 coding sequence is TGTGCCAGCAGGTCCGGAGGGAGTGGCTATGGCTACACCTTC. V is TRBV6-1 and J is TRBJ1-2; D is unresolved. Looked up from germline, CDR1 is MNHNS and CDR2 is SASEGT. V was cut by 6 bases and J by 4 bases, with 15 bases left in between. The CDR3 spans 14 residues.

This clonotype was seen ten or more times. For the CDR3, the DNA is TGCAGCGTTGAACTAACACCCTTAGCGGGAGGGCTCCCCCGTACGCAGTATTTT. This encodes CSVELTPLAGGLPRTQYF. This rearrangement joins TRBV29-1 to TRBJ2-3; 11 bases line up with TRBD2. The CDR3 covers 18 residues. Germline trimming cut 2 bases from V and 8 bases from J; bases unmatched to any gene: 18. Germline CDR1 is SQVTM and CDR2 is ANQGSEA.

V is TRBV30 and J is TRBJ1-4; D might be TRBD1 (6 bases). The CDR3 consists of 14 residues. CDR1 and CDR2 (germline): GTSNPN, SVGIG (reference sequence). Trimming pared 3 bases from V and 6 bases from J, leaving 14 bases between. CDR3 amino acids: CAWSGGRGDEKLFF. The CDR3 region has the DNA TGTGCCTGGAGCGGGGGAAGGGGGGATGAAAAACTGTTTTTT.

This clonotype turned up a few times. V gene TRBV14 combines with J gene TRBJ1-5; D is uncertain. V shed 6 bases and J shed 0 bases, with 9 bases lying between them. The germline CDR1 and CDR2 sequences are SGHDN and FVKESK. The CDR3 loop spans 14 amino acids. CDR3 region: CASSKGNSNQPQHF. CDR3 bases: TGTGCCAGCAGTAAAGGGAATAGCAATCAGCCCCAGCATTTT. Variable domain in full (rest from reference TRBV14 and TRBJ1-5): EAGVTQFPSHSVIEKGQTVTLRCDPISGHDNLYWYRRVMGKEIKFLLHFVKESKQDESGMPNNRFLAERTGGTYSTLKVQPAELEDSGVYFCASSKGNSNQPQHFGDGTRLSIL.

A remark on this clonotype: With a much larger clone just one base away, this may be a read error. V gene TRBV30 combines with J gene TRBJ1-4; D is uncertain. There are 16 residues in the CDR3. Germline lookup yields CDR1 GTSNPN and CDR2 SVGIG (reference sequence). The CDR3 loop reads CAWSVPGGRTNGKLFF. The CDR3, as DNA: TGTGCCTGGAGTGTACCGGGAGGTCGAACTAATGGAAAACTGTTTTTT.

This clonotype was detected only a few times. The chain is built from TRBV2 and TRBJ2-1; 10 nucleotides agree with TRBD2. Germline lookup yields CDR1 SNHLY and CDR2 FYNNEI. Germline trimming cut 5 bases from V and 12 bases from J; bases unmatched to any gene: 10. The CDR3 is 14 amino acids. The CDR3 DNA reads as TGTGCCAGCAGTTTCTCCAGCGGGAGGGCCGGGCAGTTCTTC. Protein product: CASSFSSGRAGQFF.

This clonotype was seen at least ten times. This chain joins TRBV27 and TRBJ2-7; a possible D gene is TRBD2 (6 bases). V lost 3 bases and J lost 2, with 14 bases in between. Germline V gives CDR1 MNHEY, CDR2 SMNVEV (reference sequence). The CDR3 covers 15 residues. CDR3 DNA: TGTGCCAGCAGTTTTACGGTCGGGAGTCCCTACGAGCAGTACTTC. This codes for CASSFTVGSPYEQYF.

This clonotype has a count of ten or more. The chain couples TRBV12-3 or TRBV12-4 to TRBJ1-5; D may be TRBD1 (6 bases). The CDR3 spans 15 residues. V dropped 6 bases and J dropped 4 bases, with 16 bases sitting between them. CDR3 amino acids: CASSASLRGNQPQHF. DNA for the CDR3: TGTGCCAGCAGCGCGTCCCTGAGGGGGAATCAGCCCCAGCATTTT.

This clonotype was picked up many times. The J gene is TRBJ1-2, the V gene TRBV30; D uncertain. CDR1 GTSNPN and CDR2 SVGIG come from the germline V gene (reference sequence). CDR3 length equals 12 residues. Trimming pared 6 bases from V and 4 bases from J, leaving 12 bases between. CDR3 nucleotide sequence: TGTGCCTGCACCCCATCGCCCTATGGCTACACCTTC. Translated, it gives CACTPSPYGYTF.

This clonotype was picked up many times. The chain is built from TRBV20-1 and TRBJ2-7, with 8 bases that match TRBD1. The CDR3 runs to 13 residues. CDR1 and CDR2 from the germline V gene are DFQATT and SNEGSKA (reference sequence). The V gene end was trimmed by 4 bases and the J gene end by 4 bases; junction bases not matched to a gene: 6. CDR3 DNA: TGCAGTGCTATACCCGACAGGGGATACGAGCAGTACTTC. Its translation: CSAIPDRGYEQYF.

The chain has TRBV28 and TRBJ1-1; D uncertain. The CDR3 spans 16 residues. The germline gives CDR1 MDHEN, CDR2 SYDVKM. Trimming shortened V by 6 bases and J by 2 bases, and 19 bases separated the two germline ends. CDR3 amino acids: CASRTPLRSGNTEAFF. The DNA of the CDR3 is TGTGCCAGCAGGACGCCTCTTCGTAGCGGTAACACTGAAGCTTTCTTT. The full variable domain, in which reference TRBV28 and TRBJ1-1 provide the parts outside the CDR3, is DVKVTQSSRYLVKRTGEKVFLECVQDMDHENMFWYRQDPGLGLRLIYFSYDVKMKEKGDIPEGYSVSREKKERFSLILESASTNQTSMYLCASRTPLRSGNTEAFFGQGTRLTVV.

Many counts were recorded for this clonotype. This chain uses TRBV6-6 with TRBJ2-6, with D unclear. Germline V gene data show CDR1 as MNHNY and CDR2 as SVGAGI (reference sequence). The V gene lost 0 bases and the J gene lost 1 base, with 4 bases spanning the gap. The CDR3 totals 15 residues. The CDR3 bases are TGTGCCAGCAGTTACTCAGCATCTGGGGCCAACGTCCTGACTTTC. This codes for CASSYSASGANVLTF.

Remarks on this clonotype: Possible read error: a much larger clone is one base away. The chain joins TRBV5-8 to TRBJ1-4, with 8 bases matching TRBD1. In germline, CDR1 is SGHTS, CDR2 YDEGEE. CDR3 length: 15 amino acids. Trimming at V came to 5 bases and at J to 3 bases, leaving 6 bases not matched to a gene. The CDR3: CASRRQGLPNEKLFF. CDR3 in DNA: TGTGCCAGCAGGAGACAGGGGTTGCCTAATGAAAAACTGTTTTTT.

The V call is TRBV3-1, the J call TRBJ2-7; no clear D gene. The germline V gene encodes CDR1 LGHDT and CDR2 YNNKEL (reference sequence). V was clipped by 4 bases and J by 4 bases, with 8 bases between them. This CDR3 contains 12 residues. The DNA for the CDR3 is TGTGCCAGCAGCCGGCGGTCGTACGAGCAGTACTTC. It encodes CASSRRSYEQYF.

This clonotype was observed many times. This chain uses TRBV20-1 with TRBJ2-6; D might be TRBD1 (6 bases). The CDR3 extends over 14 amino acids. Germline CDR1 and CDR2: DFQATT and SNEGSKA (reference sequence). V shed 3 bases and J shed 5 bases, with 11 bases lying between them. The CDR3 spells CSARGTNRANVLTF. The CDR3 DNA is TGCAGTGCTAGGGGGACAAACCGGGCCAACGTCCTGACTTTC.

Concerning this clonotype: This may stem from a read error, because a much larger clone lies one nucleotide away. The V call is TRBV4-1, the J call TRBJ2-3, with D tentatively TRBD1 or TRBD2 (5 bases each). The CDR3 is made up of 16 amino acids. Germline V lookup: CDR1 MGHRA, CDR2 YSYEKL. The CDR3 DNA reads as TGCGCCAGCAGCCAACGGAGGCAGAACCCCACAGGTACGCAGTATTTT. Encoded protein: CASSQRRQNPTGTQYF.